This T cell receptor (beta chain) was found in a study of T-cell reconstitution after alpha-beta-depleted transplantation in children. This clonotype showed up many times. It was with unique molecular identifiers that the TCRbeta library was prepared. Using its own MiXCR run on the PCR reads, TCRdb lists one record per CDR3 protein. The profile shows fewer than 550,000 distinct CDR3 sequences, 9.5% to 12% of them singletons. CDR1 SGHRS and CDR2 YFSETQ come from the germline V gene. Trimming left V 7 bases short and J 2 bases short, with 10 bases between. The CDR3 has 12 residues. The sample in question was PBMCs, mostly from graft donor cells, obtained 180 days after TCRalphabeta/CD19-depleted stem cell transplant. This TCR came from a female patient aged 2-15 years who had a stem cell transplant for aplastic anemia, so the T cells may come from the graft donor. The chain combines TRBV5-1 with TRBJ2-7, with no clear D. The CDR3 bases are TGCGCCAGCCGAGACGCGGCCTACGAGCAGTACTTC. This gives the protein CASRDAAYEQYF.